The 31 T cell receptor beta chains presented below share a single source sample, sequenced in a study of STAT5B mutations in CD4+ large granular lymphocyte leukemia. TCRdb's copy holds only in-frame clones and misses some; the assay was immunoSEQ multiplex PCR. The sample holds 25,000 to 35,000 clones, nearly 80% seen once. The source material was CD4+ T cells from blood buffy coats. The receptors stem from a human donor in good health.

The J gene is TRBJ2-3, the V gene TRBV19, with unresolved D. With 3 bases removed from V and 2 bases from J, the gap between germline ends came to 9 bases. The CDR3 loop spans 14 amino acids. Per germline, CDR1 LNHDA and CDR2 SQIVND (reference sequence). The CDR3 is CASSIGLTTDTQYF. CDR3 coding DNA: TGTGCCAGTAGTATCGGGCTAACCACAGATACGCAGTATTTT.

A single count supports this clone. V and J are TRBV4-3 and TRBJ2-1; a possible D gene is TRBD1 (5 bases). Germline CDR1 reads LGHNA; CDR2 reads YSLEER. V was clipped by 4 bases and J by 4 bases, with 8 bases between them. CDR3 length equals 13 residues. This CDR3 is CASSPGPYNEQFF. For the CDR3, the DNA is TGCGCCAGCAGCCCAGGGCCTTACAATGAGCAGTTCTTC.

The CDR3 region is CASTTEGGEQFF. As DNA, the CDR3 is TGTGCCAGCACTACCGAGGGGGGTGAGCAGTTCTTC. The chain uses TRBV28 and TRBJ2-1; D may correspond to TRBD1 or TRBD2 (6 bases each). The V end lost 7 bases, the J end lost 9 bases, and 13 bases lay between the germline ends. Germline assignment: CDR1 MDHEN and CDR2 SYDVKM. The CDR3 runs 12 residues.

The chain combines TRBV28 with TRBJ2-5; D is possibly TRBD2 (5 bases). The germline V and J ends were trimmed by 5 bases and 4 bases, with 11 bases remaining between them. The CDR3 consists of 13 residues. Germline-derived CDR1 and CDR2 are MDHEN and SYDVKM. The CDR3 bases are TGTGCCAGCAGTCTAAGGGAGCCAGAGACCCAGTACTTC. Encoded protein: CASSLREPETQYF. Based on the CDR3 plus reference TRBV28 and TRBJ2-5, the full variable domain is DVKVTQSSRYLVKRTGEKVFLECVQDMDHENMFWYRQDPGLGLRLIYFSYDVKMKEKGDIPEGYSVSREKKERFSLILESASTNQTSMYLCASSLREPETQYFGPGTRLLVL.

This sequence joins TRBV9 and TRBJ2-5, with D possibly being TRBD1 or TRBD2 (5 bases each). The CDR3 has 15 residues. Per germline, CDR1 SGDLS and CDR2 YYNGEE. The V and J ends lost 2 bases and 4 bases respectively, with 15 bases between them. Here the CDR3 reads CASSVGQARGETQYF. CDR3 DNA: TGTGCCAGCAGCGTTGGGCAGGCGAGGGGAGAGACCCAGTACTTC.

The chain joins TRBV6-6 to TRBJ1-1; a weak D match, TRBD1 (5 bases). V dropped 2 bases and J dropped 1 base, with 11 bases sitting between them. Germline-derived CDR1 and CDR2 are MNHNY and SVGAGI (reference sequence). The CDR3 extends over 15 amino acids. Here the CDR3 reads CASSYVGTGNTEAFF. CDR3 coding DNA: TGTGCCAGCAGTTACGTTGGGACCGGGAACACTGAAGCTTTCTTT.

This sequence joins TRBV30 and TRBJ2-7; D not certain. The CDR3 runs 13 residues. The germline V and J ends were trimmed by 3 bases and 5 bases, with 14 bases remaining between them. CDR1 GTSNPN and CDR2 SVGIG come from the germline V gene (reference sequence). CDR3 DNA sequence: TGTGCCTGGAGCATTCCAGGTTTCCACGAGCAGTACTTC. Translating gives CAWSIPGFHEQYF.

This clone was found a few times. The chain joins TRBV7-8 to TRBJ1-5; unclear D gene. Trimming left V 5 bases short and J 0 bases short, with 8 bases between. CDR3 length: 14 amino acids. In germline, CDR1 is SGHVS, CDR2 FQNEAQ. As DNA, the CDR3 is TGTGCCAGCAGCCCACTCCTTAGCAATCAGCCCCAGCATTTT. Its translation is CASSPLLSNQPQHF.

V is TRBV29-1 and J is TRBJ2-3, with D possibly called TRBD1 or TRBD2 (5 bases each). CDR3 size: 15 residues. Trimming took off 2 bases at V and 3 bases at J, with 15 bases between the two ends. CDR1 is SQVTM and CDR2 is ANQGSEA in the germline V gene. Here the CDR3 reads CSVERGGYWTDTQYF. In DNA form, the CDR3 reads TGCAGCGTTGAAAGGGGCGGGTATTGGACAGATACGCAGTATTTT.

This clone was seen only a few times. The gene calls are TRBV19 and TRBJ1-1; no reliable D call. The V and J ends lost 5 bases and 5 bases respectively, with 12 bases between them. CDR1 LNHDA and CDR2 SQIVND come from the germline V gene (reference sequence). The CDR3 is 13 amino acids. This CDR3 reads CASSYAIGTEAFF. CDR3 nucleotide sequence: TGTGCCAGTAGTTATGCGATTGGGACTGAAGCTTTCTTT.

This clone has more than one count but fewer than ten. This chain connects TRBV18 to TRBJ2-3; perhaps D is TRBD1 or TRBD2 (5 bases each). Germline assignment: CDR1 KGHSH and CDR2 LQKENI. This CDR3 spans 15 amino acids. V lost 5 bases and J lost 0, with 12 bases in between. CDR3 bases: TGTGCCAGCTCAGGAATAGAGGGGAGCACAGATACGCAGTATTTT. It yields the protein CASSGIEGSTDTQYF.

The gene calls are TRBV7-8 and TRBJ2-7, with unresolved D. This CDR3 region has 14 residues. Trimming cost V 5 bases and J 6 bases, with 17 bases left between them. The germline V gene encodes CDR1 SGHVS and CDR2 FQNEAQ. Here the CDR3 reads CASSRILQTPEQYF. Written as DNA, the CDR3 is TGTGCCAGCAGCCGGATTCTTCAGACCCCCGAGCAGTACTTC.

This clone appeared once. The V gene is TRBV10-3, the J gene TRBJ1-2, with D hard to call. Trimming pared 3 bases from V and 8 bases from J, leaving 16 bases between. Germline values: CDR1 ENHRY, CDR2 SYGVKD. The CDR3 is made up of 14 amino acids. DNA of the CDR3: TGTGCCATCAGTGATTTTGAGGGAAAGAGCGGCTACACCTTC. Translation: CAISDFEGKSGYTF.

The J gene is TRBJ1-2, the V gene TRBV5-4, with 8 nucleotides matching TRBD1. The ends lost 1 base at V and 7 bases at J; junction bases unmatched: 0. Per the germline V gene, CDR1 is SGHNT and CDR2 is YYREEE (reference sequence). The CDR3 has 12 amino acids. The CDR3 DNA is TGTGCCAGCAGCTTGACAGGGGGTGGCTACACCTTC. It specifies CASSLTGGGYTF.

Here the CDR3 reads CASSYSMGGNTQYF. CDR3 nucleotide sequence: TGTGCCAGCAGTTACTCGATGGGGGGAAATACGCAGTATTTT. The chain couples TRBV6-5 to TRBJ2-3; TRBD2 is a possible D gene (6 bases). Germline CDR1 is MNHEY and CDR2 is SVGAGI. CDR3 length: 14 amino acids. V was pared by 0 bases and J by 7 bases, with 11 bases between.

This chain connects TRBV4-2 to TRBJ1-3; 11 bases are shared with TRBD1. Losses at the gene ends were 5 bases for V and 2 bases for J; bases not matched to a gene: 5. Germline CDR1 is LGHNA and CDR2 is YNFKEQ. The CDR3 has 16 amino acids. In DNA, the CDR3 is TGTGCCAGCAGCAAAATGGGACAGGGGGCTGGAAACACCATATATTTT. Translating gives CASSKMGQGAGNTIYF.

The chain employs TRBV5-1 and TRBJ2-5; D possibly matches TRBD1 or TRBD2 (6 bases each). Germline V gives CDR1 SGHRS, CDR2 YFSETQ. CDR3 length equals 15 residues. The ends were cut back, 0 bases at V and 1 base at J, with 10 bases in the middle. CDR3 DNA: TGCGCCAGCAGCTTGGACGGGGGCCGCCAAGAGACCCAGTACTTC. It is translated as CASSLDGGRQETQYF.

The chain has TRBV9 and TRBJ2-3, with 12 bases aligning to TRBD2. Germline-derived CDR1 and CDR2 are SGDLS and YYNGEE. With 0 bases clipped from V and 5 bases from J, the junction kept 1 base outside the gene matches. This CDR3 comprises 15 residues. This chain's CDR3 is CASSVELAGGDTQYF. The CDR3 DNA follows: TGTGCCAGCAGCGTAGAACTAGCGGGGGGAGATACGCAGTATTTT.

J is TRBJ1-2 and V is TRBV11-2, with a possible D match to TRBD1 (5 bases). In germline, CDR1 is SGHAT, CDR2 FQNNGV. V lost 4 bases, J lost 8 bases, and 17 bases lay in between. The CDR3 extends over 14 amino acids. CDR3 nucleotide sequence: TGTGCCAGCAGCTCCAGCAAGGGGCGGATCGGCTACACCTTC. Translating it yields CASSSSKGRIGYTF.

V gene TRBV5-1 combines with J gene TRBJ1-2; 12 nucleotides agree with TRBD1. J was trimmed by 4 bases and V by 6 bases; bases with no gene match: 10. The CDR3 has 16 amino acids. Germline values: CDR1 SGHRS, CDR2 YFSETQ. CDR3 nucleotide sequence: TGCGCCAGCATGCTGGGACAGGGGGCGGAGATCTATGGCTACACCTTC. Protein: CASMLGQGAEIYGYTF.

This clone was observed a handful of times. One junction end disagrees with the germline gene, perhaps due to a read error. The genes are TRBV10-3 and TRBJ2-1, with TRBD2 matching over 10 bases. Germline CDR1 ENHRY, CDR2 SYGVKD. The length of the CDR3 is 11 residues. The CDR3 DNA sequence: TGTGCCATCAGGCTAGCGGGAGCCTCGCTCTTC. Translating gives CAIRLAGASLF.

CDR3 residues: CASSEVDRDIVGQFF. For the CDR3, the DNA is TGTGCCAGCAGTGAAGTGGACAGGGATATAGTAGGGCAGTTCTTC. This rearrangement joins TRBV6-1 to TRBJ2-1, with 8 bases lining up with TRBD1. The CDR3 totals 15 residues. With 1 base clipped from V and 12 bases from J, the junction kept 11 bases outside the gene matches. Germline V gene lookup returns CDR1 MNHNS and CDR2 SASEGT.

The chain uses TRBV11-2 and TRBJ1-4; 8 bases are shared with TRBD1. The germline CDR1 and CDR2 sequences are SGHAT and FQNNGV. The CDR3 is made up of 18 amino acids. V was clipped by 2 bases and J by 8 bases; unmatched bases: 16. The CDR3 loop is CASSLSPGQEWRGEKLFF. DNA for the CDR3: TGTGCCAGCAGCTTATCACCGGGACAGGAATGGCGGGGAGAAAAACTGTTTTTT.

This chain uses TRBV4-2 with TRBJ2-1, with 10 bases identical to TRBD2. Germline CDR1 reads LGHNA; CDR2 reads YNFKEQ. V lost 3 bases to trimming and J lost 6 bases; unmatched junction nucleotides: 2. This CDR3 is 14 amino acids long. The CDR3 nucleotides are TGTGCCAGCAGCCAGGAGCGGGGGGGCAATGAGCAGTTCTTC. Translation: CASSQERGGNEQFF.

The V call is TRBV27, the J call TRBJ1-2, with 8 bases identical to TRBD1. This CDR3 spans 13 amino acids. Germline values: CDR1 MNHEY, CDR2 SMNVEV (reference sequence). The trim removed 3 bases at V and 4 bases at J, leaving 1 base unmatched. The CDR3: CASSLTGVYGYTF. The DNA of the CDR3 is TGTGCCAGCAGTTTGACAGGGGTCTATGGCTACACCTTC.

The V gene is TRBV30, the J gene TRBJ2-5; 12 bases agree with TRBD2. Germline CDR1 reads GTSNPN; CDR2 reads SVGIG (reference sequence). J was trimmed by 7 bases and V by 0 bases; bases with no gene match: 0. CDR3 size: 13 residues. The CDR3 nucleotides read TGTGCCTGGAGTGTACTAGCGGGAGGGACCCAGTACTTC. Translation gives CAWSVLAGGTQYF.

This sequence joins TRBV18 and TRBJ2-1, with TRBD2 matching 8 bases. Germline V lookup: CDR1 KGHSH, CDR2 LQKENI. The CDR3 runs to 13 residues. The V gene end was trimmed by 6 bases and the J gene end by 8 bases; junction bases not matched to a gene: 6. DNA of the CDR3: TGTGCCAGCTCGCCGAGCGGGAGCGATGAGCAGTTCTTC. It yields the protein CASSPSGSDEQFF.

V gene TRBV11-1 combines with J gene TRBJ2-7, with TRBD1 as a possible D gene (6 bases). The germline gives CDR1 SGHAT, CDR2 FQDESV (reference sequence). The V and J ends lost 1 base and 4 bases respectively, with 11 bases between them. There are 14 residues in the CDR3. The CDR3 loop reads CASSLGTEEYEQYF. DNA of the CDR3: TGTGCCAGCAGCTTAGGGACAGAGGAATACGAGCAGTACTTC.

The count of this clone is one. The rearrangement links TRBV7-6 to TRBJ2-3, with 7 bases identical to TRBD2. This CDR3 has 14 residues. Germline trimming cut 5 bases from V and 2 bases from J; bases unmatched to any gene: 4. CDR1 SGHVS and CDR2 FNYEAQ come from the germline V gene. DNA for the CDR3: TGTGCCAGCAGCAGAGCGGGATACACAGATACGCAGTATTTT. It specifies CASSRAGYTDTQYF.

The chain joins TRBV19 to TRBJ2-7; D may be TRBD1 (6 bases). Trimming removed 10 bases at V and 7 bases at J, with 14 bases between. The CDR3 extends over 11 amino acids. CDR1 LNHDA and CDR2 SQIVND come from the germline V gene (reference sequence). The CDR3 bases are TGTGCCACCCAGACAGGATTTGAGCAGTACTTC. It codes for CATQTGFEQYF.

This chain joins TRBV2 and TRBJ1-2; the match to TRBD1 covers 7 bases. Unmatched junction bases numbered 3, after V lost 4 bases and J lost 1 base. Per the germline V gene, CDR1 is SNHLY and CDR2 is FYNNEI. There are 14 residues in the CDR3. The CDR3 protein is CASSAQGGNYGYTF. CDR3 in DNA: TGTGCCAGCAGTGCGCAGGGGGGTAACTATGGCTACACCTTC.